The 30 T cell receptor beta chains reported below all come from one sample, sequenced in a study of CD8+ T cells in alopecia areata. Isolated RNA was reverse transcribed into cDNA used as the sequencing template. Sequencing used immunoSEQ multiplex PCR; TCRdb keeps in-frame clones, though not all of them. This table holds some 200,000 clones, around 50% found once. Sequencing used CD4+ T cells sorted from blood, obtained at week 0. The receptors were sampled from a human donor with alopecia areata.

This chain uses TRBV9 with TRBJ2-3; D perhaps matches TRBD2 (6 bases). Germline V lookup: CDR1 SGDLS, CDR2 YYNGEE. The V gene lost 3 bases and the J gene lost 2 bases, with 16 bases spanning the gap. This CDR3 has 16 amino acids. This chain's CDR3 is CASSELAHGPTDTQYF. The CDR3 bases are TGTGCCAGCAGCGAACTAGCCCACGGCCCCACAGATACGCAGTATTTT.

This clone was detected only a few times. V gene TRBV6-5 combines with J gene TRBJ1-6; a possible D gene is TRBD1 (6 bases). V was cut by 6 bases and J by 10 bases, with 19 bases left in between. Germline CDR1 MNHEY, CDR2 SVGAGI. This CDR3 spans 15 amino acids. The CDR3 loop reads CASSKLQGSLSPLHF. For the CDR3, the DNA is TGTGCCAGCAGCAAACTACAGGGATCCCTCTCACCCCTCCACTTT.

This rearrangement joins TRBV29-1 to TRBJ2-5, with D possibly TRBD2 on 7 matching bases. Germline CDR1 SQVTM, CDR2 ANQGSEA. The CDR3 length is 14 residues. Trimming left V 5 bases short and J 5 bases short, with 18 bases between. CDR3 residues: CSVPVGGGRETQYF. In DNA, the CDR3 is TGCAGCGTTCCAGTAGGGGGGGGCCGGGAGACCCAGTACTTC.

For this clone: In the same sample, other DNA sequences code for this CDR3. This sequence joins TRBV30 and TRBJ1-5; 7 positions agree with TRBD1. The germline CDR1 and CDR2 sequences are GTSNPN and SVGIG (reference sequence). The CDR3 covers 13 residues. The ends lost 3 bases at V and 6 bases at J; junction bases unmatched: 5. CDR3 DNA: TGTGCCTGGAGCCTGGGACAGTCTCAGCCCCAGCATTTT. Translation gives CAWSLGQSQPQHF.

There are a few counts of this clone. The genes are TRBV15 and TRBJ1-5, with 8 positions matching TRBD1. CDR3 length: 15 residues. The V gene's germline CDR1 is LNHNV and CDR2 YYDKDF (reference sequence). With 1 base clipped from V and 1 base from J, the junction kept 0 bases outside the gene matches. The CDR3 here is CATSRGQGSNQPQHF. The DNA for the CDR3 is TGTGCCACCAGCAGAGGACAGGGGAGCAATCAGCCCCAGCATTTT.

The chain employs TRBV7-9 and TRBJ2-7; D is undetermined. Germline loops: CDR1 SEHNR, CDR2 FQNEAQ (reference sequence). V lost 1 base and J 11 bases, leaving 15 bases between the germline ends. The CDR3 sequence is 13 residues long. The chain's CDR3 is CASSLDPMTKEYF. CDR3 DNA: TGTGCCAGCAGCTTAGACCCGATGACCAAGGAGTACTTC.

The chain links TRBV10-3 to TRBJ2-5; D may be TRBD2 (5 bases). The CDR3 covers 17 residues. The germline CDR1 and CDR2 sequences are ENHRY and SYGVKD. The V end lost 5 bases, the J end lost 4 bases, and 23 bases lay between the germline ends. The CDR3 DNA reads as TGTGCCATCAGTTCCCATGGGGTCGGAGCGGTGTCAGAGACCCAGTACTTC. Encoded protein: CAISSHGVGAVSETQYF.

This clone was counted a few times. The CDR3 nucleotides are TGCGCCAGCAGCTCCCGGCAGGCGACAGATACGCAGTATTTT. Its protein product is CASSSRQATDTQYF. This sequence joins TRBV5-1 and TRBJ2-3, with D unclear. CDR3 length equals 14 residues. Between the trimmed V and J ends, which lost 3 bases and 3 bases, there was a span of 11 bases. Germline CDR1 is SGHRS and CDR2 is YFSETQ.

The V gene is TRBV30, the J gene TRBJ2-4; a possible D gene is TRBD2 (6 bases). CDR1 and CDR2 (germline): GTSNPN, SVGIG (reference sequence). V was trimmed by 1 base and J by 1 base, leaving 14 bases between them. The CDR3 spans 16 residues. This chain's CDR3 is CAWSGAGSGAKNIQYF. The CDR3 nucleotides are TGTGCCTGGAGTGGTGCGGGGTCGGGGGCCAAAAACATTCAGTACTTC.

This chain links TRBV10-3 with TRBJ2-6, with D possibly matching TRBD1 (6 bases). The CDR3 is 16 residues long. Looked up from germline, CDR1 is ENHRY and CDR2 is SYGVKD. V lost 6 bases to trimming and J lost 0 bases, with 12 bases between them. CDR3 region: CAISPTGPSGANVLTF. CDR3 DNA sequence: TGTGCCATCAGCCCGACAGGTCCCTCTGGGGCCAACGTCCTGACTTTC.

The J gene is TRBJ2-3, the V gene TRBV7-9, with TRBD1 matching over 8 bases. The CDR3 contains 16 residues. Losses at the gene ends were 1 base for V and 4 bases for J; bases not matched to a gene: 7. From germline, CDR1 is SEHNR and CDR2 FQNEAQ (reference sequence). CDR3: CASSLGAGGWADTQYF. The DNA of the CDR3 is TGTGCCAGCAGCTTAGGCGCAGGGGGCTGGGCAGATACGCAGTATTTT. The full variable domain, completed using reference TRBV7-9 and TRBJ2-3, is DTGVSQNPRHKITKRGQNVTFRCDPISEHNRLYWYRQTLGQGPEFLTYFQNEAQLEKSRLLSDRFSAERPKGSFSTLEIQRTEQGDSAMYLCASSLGAGGWADTQYFGPGTRLTVL.

The CDR3, as DNA: TGCGCCAGCAGAAATGGGCCAAGGGCGGAGGATTCACCCCTCCACTTT. Translated, it gives CASRNGPRAEDSPLHF. The chain couples TRBV5-1 to TRBJ1-6; no clear D. The germline CDR1 and CDR2 sequences are SGHRS and YFSETQ. The CDR3 has 16 amino acids. V was shortened by 5 bases and J by 8 bases, with 20 bases between the two germline ends.

The V gene is TRBV11-1, the J gene TRBJ1-2; D gene uncertain. Trimming pared 5 bases from V and 2 bases from J, leaving 9 bases between. This CDR3 is built from 13 residues. CDR1 and CDR2 from the germline V gene are SGHAT and FQDESV (reference sequence). The CDR3 nucleotides read TGTGCCAGCAGCCCGACAAGGAACTATGGCTACACCTTC. Protein product: CASSPTRNYGYTF.

This clone has a handful of counts. This chain joins TRBV7-9 and TRBJ2-3; 8 bases match TRBD2. Germline values: CDR1 SEHNR, CDR2 FQNEAQ (reference sequence). J was trimmed by 4 bases and V by 0 bases; bases with no gene match: 9. This CDR3 comprises 17 residues. CDR3 region: CASSLAAGGIPPDTQYF. CDR3 coding DNA: TGTGCCAGCAGCTTAGCGGCGGGGGGCATCCCCCCAGATACGCAGTATTTT.

This clone was picked up a small number of times. This chain connects TRBV18 to TRBJ2-5; D is possibly TRBD2 (7 bases). Trimming left V 6 bases short and J 1 base short, with 9 bases between. CDR3 length equals 13 residues. Germline V gene data show CDR1 as KGHSH and CDR2 as LQKENI. The CDR3, as DNA: TGTGCCAGCTCGCGGGGGCTCCAAGAGACCCAGTACTTC. This codes for CASSRGLQETQYF. The entire variable domain, with the rest obtained from reference TRBV18 and TRBJ2-5, is as follows: NAGVMQNPRHLVRRRGQEARLRCSPMKGHSHVYWYRQLPEEGLKFMVYLQKENIIDESGMPKERFSAEFPKEGPSILRIQQVVRGDSAAYFCASSRGLQETQYFGPGTRLLVL.

This chain uses TRBV30 with TRBJ2-5; D perhaps matches TRBD2 (6 bases). The CDR3 sequence is 13 residues long. V shed 5 bases and J shed 2 bases, with 12 bases lying between them. Germline CDR1 and CDR2: GTSNPN and SVGIG (reference sequence). The CDR3 bases are TGTGCCTGGGCCCCCGGACTACAAGAGACCCAGTACTTC. Protein: CAWAPGLQETQYF. Full variable domain (missing parts from reference TRBV30 and TRBJ2-5): SQTIHQWPATLVQPVGSPLSLECTVEGTSNPNLYWYRQAAGRGLQLLFYSVGIGQISSEVPQNLSASRPQDRQFILSSKKLLLSDSGFYLCAWAPGLQETQYFGPGTRLLVL.

This chain connects TRBV6-5 to TRBJ1-2; weak D call: TRBD1 (6 bases). The ends were cut back, 2 bases at V and 4 bases at J, with 11 bases in the middle. There are 14 residues in the CDR3. The V gene's germline CDR1 is MNHEY and CDR2 SVGAGI. CDR3 protein: CASSYGGLGYGYTF. The CDR3 DNA reads TGTGCCAGCAGTTACGGGGGGCTGGGCTATGGCTACACCTTC.

This clone was seen only once. The chain is built from TRBV5-6 and TRBJ1-6; 10 nucleotides agree with TRBD1. Germline CDR1 reads SGHDT; CDR2 reads YYEEEE. CDR3 length: 14 residues. Germline trimming cut 3 bases from V and 9 bases from J; bases unmatched to any gene: 3. The CDR3 DNA reads as TGTGCCAGCAGCTGGGACAGGGGAACTTCACCCCTCCACTTT. Protein sequence: CASSWDRGTSPLHF.

The CDR3 DNA sequence: TGCAGCGGCAGGGAGGGGGCAAGAGAGACCCAGTACTTC. It is translated as CSGREGARETQYF. The V call is TRBV29-1, the J call TRBJ2-5; either TRBD1 or TRBD2 may supply D (7 bases each). CDR1 and CDR2 (germline): SQVTM, ANQGSEA. V gave up 7 bases and J gave up 4 bases, with 16 bases separating them. CDR3 length equals 13 residues.

This clone was counted at least ten times. V gene TRBV4-1 combines with J gene TRBJ2-5; D not certain. The CDR3 consists of 15 residues. CDR1 and CDR2 from the germline V gene are MGHRA and YSYEKL. Trimming left V 0 bases short and J 1 base short, with 9 bases between. The CDR3 bases are TGCGCCAGCAGCCAAGACAGGAACTCCCAAGAGACCCAGTACTTC. Amino acids: CASSQDRNSQETQYF.

This rearrangement joins TRBV4-1 to TRBJ2-7; 8 bases agree with TRBD1. CDR3 size: 15 residues. J gave up 2 bases and V 4 bases, and 7 bases lay outside the gene matches. Germline lookup yields CDR1 MGHRA and CDR2 YSYEKL. The CDR3 DNA reads TGCGCCAGCAGCCGCACGGGACAGGCCACCTACGAGCAGTACTTC. Its translation is CASSRTGQATYEQYF.

This clone is a singleton in its sample. This chain links TRBV4-1 with TRBJ1-1; 7 bases fit TRBD1. This CDR3 has 15 amino acids. The junction had 1 base not matched to a gene; V was cut back by 0 bases and J by 0 bases. CDR1 is MGHRA and CDR2 is YSYEKL in the germline V gene. The CDR3 sequence is CASSQEGTVNTEAFF. CDR3 nucleotide sequence: TGCGCCAGCAGCCAAGAAGGGACAGTGAACACTGAAGCTTTCTTT.

This rearrangement joins TRBV30 to TRBJ1-1; tentative D call: TRBD1 (5 bases). The CDR3 spans 13 residues. CDR1 is GTSNPN and CDR2 is SVGIG in the germline V gene (reference sequence). V lost 6 bases and J 11 bases, leaving 22 bases between the germline ends. The CDR3 sequence is CACTRVQGGNAFF. The CDR3 DNA sequence: TGTGCCTGCACAAGGGTTCAGGGAGGAAATGCTTTCTTT.

The chain has TRBV30 and TRBJ1-1, with D perhaps TRBD1 (5 bases). Germline V gives CDR1 GTSNPN, CDR2 SVGIG (reference sequence). CDR3 length: 13 amino acids. Trimming removed 5 bases at V and 4 bases at J, with 14 bases between. CDR3 nucleotide sequence: TGTGCCTGGGGGAGGCGGGGGATCACTGAAGCTTTCTTT. Translating it yields CAWGRRGITEAFF.

The genes are TRBV7-9 and TRBJ1-1, with TRBD1 as a possible D gene (6 bases). V lost 2 bases and J 0 bases, leaving 13 bases between the germline ends. The length of the CDR3 is 16 residues. Germline CDR1 is SEHNR and CDR2 is FQNEAQ (reference sequence). In DNA, the CDR3 is TGTGCCAGCAGCTTAAGGAGCGGGGGGCTGAACACTGAAGCTTTCTTT. It is translated as CASSLRSGGLNTEAFF. Full variable domain (missing parts from reference TRBV7-9 and TRBJ1-1): DTGVSQNPRHKITKRGQNVTFRCDPISEHNRLYWYRQTLGQGPEFLTYFQNEAQLEKSRLLSDRFSAERPKGSFSTLEIQRTEQGDSAMYLCASSLRSGGLNTEAFFGQGTRLTVV.

V is TRBV5-1 and J is TRBJ2-1, with TRBD1 as a possible D gene (6 bases). Trimming cost V 4 bases and J 10 bases, with 21 bases left between them. The germline gives CDR1 SGHRS, CDR2 YFSETQ. The length of the CDR3 is 15 residues. The CDR3 coding sequence is TGCGCCAGCAGCGTGGGACCCCAGGGGCGGAGCGAGCAGTTCTTC. This encodes CASSVGPQGRSEQFF.

The DNA of the CDR3 is TGTGCCTGGAGTGGACTAGCGGGCGAGCAGTTCTTC. Protein product: CAWSGLAGEQFF. This chain uses TRBV30 with TRBJ2-1; TRBD2 matches 10 bases. Trimming removed 1 base from V and 10 bases from J; junction bases left unmatched: 1. This CDR3 comprises 12 residues. Germline-derived CDR1 and CDR2 are GTSNPN and SVGIG (reference sequence).

As regards this clone: Distinct nucleotide sequences in the sample also encode this CDR3. The chain couples TRBV30 to TRBJ2-7, with D possibly TRBD2 on 5 matching bases. Trimming removed 0 bases at V and 4 bases at J, with 7 bases between. The CDR3 runs 12 residues. Germline assignment: CDR1 GTSNPN and CDR2 SVGIG (reference sequence). CDR3 bases: TGTGCCTGGAGTGTCCGGGGTTACGAGCAGTACTTC. Residues: CAWSVRGYEQYF.

V is TRBV5-1 and J is TRBJ2-7, with 12 bases lining up with TRBD2. The CDR3 consists of 15 residues. After removal of 0 bases from V and 2 bases from J, the junction contained 0 bases not matched to a gene. CDR1 is SGHRS, CDR2 YFSETQ, per germline. The CDR3 is CASSLGLAGAYEQYF. The CDR3 DNA reads as TGCGCCAGCAGCTTGGGACTAGCGGGGGCCTACGAGCAGTACTTC.

This chain connects TRBV28 to TRBJ1-2, with 8 bases aligning to TRBD1. Trimming cost V 6 bases and J 2 bases; bases outside gene matches: 5. The CDR3 spans 14 residues. CDR1 and CDR2 from the germline V gene are MDHEN and SYDVKM. The chain's CDR3 is CASRTGQGNYGYTF. CDR3 DNA sequence: TGTGCCAGCAGGACAGGACAGGGAAACTATGGCTACACCTTC.